This T cell receptor beta chain came from a study of vaccination and CD4 T cells after COVID-19. Whole-study context: Post-COVID samples were collected a median roughly 100 days following diagnosis, spanning 35 to 161. Overlapping SARS-CoV-2, HCoV-NL63, HCoV-OC43 and HCoV-229E spike peptides stimulated the cells.

As for treatment: roughly ten-day PBMC culture with coronavirus spike peptide pools or control peptides (ViraFEST assay). After expanding antigen-specific T cells with peptide pools, ViraFEST sequenced their TCRs. CDR3 length equals 15 residues. With V trimmed by 0 bases and J by 1 base, 3 bases remained unmatched. The V gene's germline CDR1 is MGHRA and CDR2 YSYEKL. Cultured CD4+ T-cell DNA underwent Oncomine TCR Beta short-read sequencing. TCRdb reprocessed the PCR reads with MiXCR, giving one entry per CDR3 protein. This sample has approximately 15,000 distinct CDR3 sequences, with roughly 50% found just once. Concerning this clonotype itself: The antigen is not known.

Sequenced sample: CD4+ T cells from blood, cultured in vitro. J is TRBJ2-7 and V is TRBV4-1, with 7 bases aligning to TRBD2. The receptor's source is a human donor who had recovered from COVID-19. As DNA, the CDR3 is TGCGCCAGCAGCCAAGATTGGCGGGGGTCCTACGAGCAGTACTTC. Its protein product is CASSQDWRGSYEQYF.